This TCR beta chain was recorded in a study of pediatric ulcerative colitis. Study-wide results and limits: In rectum, acute severe colitis had expanded clones and less diversity. All ulcerative colitis patients, but no controls, carried a couple of rectal clonotypes.

CDR3 length: 16 residues. Germline lookup yields CDR1 SGDLS and CDR2 YYNGEE. The V and J ends lost 3 bases and 1 base respectively, with 14 bases between them. Rectal tissue came from one to two pinch biopsies taken at colonoscopy. Details on this clone: Its antigen is undetermined.

The data were produced by immunoSEQ multiplex PCR, yet TCRdb's version contains in-frame clones alone and is incomplete. This table has about 40,000 clones, about 81% appearing once. The chain links TRBV9 to TRBJ2-1, with D possibly TRBD2 on 6 matching bases. The material sequenced was gut tissue. The clonotype originates from a boy aged 5-17 years with severe ulcerative colitis. In nucleotides, the CDR3 is TGTGCCAGCAGCGACCTTAGGGCGGGGTCCTACAATGAGCAGTTCTTC. It is translated as CASSDLRAGSYNEQFF.